These T cell receptor beta chains were read from a single sample in a study of circulating and synovial CD4+ cells in juvenile arthritis. Method: immunoSEQ multiplex PCR; TCRdb's copy keeps in-frame clones and lacks some. The table lists 30,000 to 40,000 clones, about 96% of them singletons, with less than 0.2% in the top ten. Sequencing used CD4+ T cells from blood. Source of these receptors: a human donor with juvenile idiopathic arthritis. The CDR3 runs from the conserved cysteine through the conserved F or W. A D gene is named only where the DNA matches it firmly. The size field is filled for only some rows; it gives once, few, many or a size class.

d_call: .
v_call: TRBV6-1
clone_size: .
j_call: TRBJ1-2
cdr3_nt: TGTGCCAGCAGTGAGGCAGTGGGCGGCTACACCTTC
cdr3_aa: CASSEAVGGYTF

d_call: .
v_call: TRBV7-8
clone_size: .
j_call: TRBJ1-5
cdr3_nt: TGTGCCAGCAGCTTACACAGGGTGAGCAATCAGCCCCAGCATTTT
cdr3_aa: CASSLHRVSNQPQHF

d_call: .
v_call: TRBV7-9
clone_size: .
j_call: TRBJ1-5
cdr3_nt: TGTGCCAGCAGCTTATTCTCTGAGGCTCAGCCCCAGCATTTT
cdr3_aa: CASSLFSEAQPQHF

d_call: .
v_call: TRBV6-6
clone_size: .
j_call: TRBJ1-4
cdr3_nt: TGTGCCACAACAGCTAATGAAAAACTGTTTTTT
cdr3_aa: CATTANEKLFF

d_call: TRBD1
v_call: TRBV28
clone_size: .
j_call: TRBJ1-5
cdr3_nt: TGTGCCAGCAGACTATCAACAGGGGGCTATCAGCCCCAGCATTTT
cdr3_aa: CASRLSTGGYQPQHF

d_call: TRBD2
v_call: TRBV7-2
clone_size: .
j_call: TRBJ2-1
cdr3_nt: TGTGCCAGCAGCTTGGCGGGAGTTTCCTACAATGAGCAGTTCTTC
cdr3_aa: CASSLAGVSYNEQFF

d_call: .
v_call: TRBV9
clone_size: .
j_call: TRBJ2-7
cdr3_nt: TGTGCCAGCAGCGAGCACCCGGTTTACGAGCAGTACTTC
cdr3_aa: CASSEHPVYEQYF

d_call: .
v_call: TRBV9
clone_size: .
j_call: TRBJ2-1
cdr3_nt: TGTGCCAGCAGCGTAGGGAGGGAGAGTCGGGACAATGAGCAGTTCTTC
cdr3_aa: CASSVGRESRDNEQFF

d_call: TRBD2
v_call: TRBV7-2
clone_size: once
j_call: TRBJ2-7
cdr3_nt: TGTGCCAGCAGCCCCAGGACTAGAGGGTACGAGCAGTACTTC
cdr3_aa: CASSPRTRGYEQYF

d_call: TRBD2
v_call: TRBV28
clone_size: .
j_call: TRBJ2-3
cdr3_nt: TGTGCCAGCAGTCGGACTAGCGGAAGCACAGATACGCAGTATTTT
cdr3_aa: CASSRTSGSTDTQYF

d_call: TRBD2
v_call: TRBV4-2
clone_size: .
j_call: TRBJ2-3
cdr3_nt: TGTGCCAGCAGCCAAATTCCGGGACTAGCGGGGAGCACAGATACGCAGTATTTT
cdr3_aa: CASSQIPGLAGSTDTQYF

d_call: TRBD1
v_call: TRBV7-8
clone_size: .
j_call: TRBJ1-1
cdr3_nt: TGTGCCAGCAGACGCCAGACAGGGGTGAACACTGAAGCTTTCTTT
cdr3_aa: CASRRQTGVNTEAFF

d_call: .
v_call: TRBV27
clone_size: .
j_call: TRBJ2-5
cdr3_nt: TGTGCCAGCAGGCGTAAAACCGGGACAACTCAAGAGACCCAGTACTTC
cdr3_aa: CASRRKTGTTQETQYF

d_call: TRBD1
v_call: TRBV18
clone_size: .
j_call: TRBJ1-5
cdr3_nt: TGTGCCAGCTCACCAGGGCAGGGGGGTCAGCCCCAGCATTTT
cdr3_aa: CASSPGQGGQPQHF

d_call: TRBD2
v_call: TRBV7-9
clone_size: once
j_call: TRBJ2-5
cdr3_nt: TGTGCCTACCAGGTACTAGCGGGGGACCAAGAGACCCAGTACTTC
cdr3_aa: CAYQVLAGDQETQYF

d_call: .
v_call: TRBV7-2
clone_size: .
j_call: TRBJ1-1
cdr3_nt: TGTGCCAGTCAGGCGAACACTGAAGCTTTCTTT
cdr3_aa: CASQANTEAFF

d_call: TRBD2
v_call: TRBV7-3
clone_size: .
j_call: TRBJ2-2
cdr3_nt: TGTGCCAGCAGCTATCTAGCGGGGGGCGGCACCGGGGAGCTGTTTTTT
cdr3_aa: CASSYLAGGGTGELFF

d_call: .
v_call: TRBV28
clone_size: .
j_call: TRBJ1-2
cdr3_nt: TGTGCCAGCAGTCTGATCGCAGGGAGGTTACTCAATAATGGCTACACCTTC
cdr3_aa: CASSLIAGRLLNNGYTF

d_call: TRBD1
v_call: TRBV6-5
clone_size: .
j_call: TRBJ1-1
cdr3_nt: TGTGCCAGCAGCTCCGGGACAGGGGGAAACACTGAAGCTTTCTTT
cdr3_aa: CASSSGTGGNTEAFF

d_call: TRBD1
v_call: TRBV29-1
clone_size: .
j_call: TRBJ1-1
cdr3_nt: TGCAGCGTTGGGGACAGCTCCTTGGAAGCTTTCTTT
cdr3_aa: CSVGDSSLEAFF

d_call: TRBD1
v_call: TRBV5-8
clone_size: .
j_call: TRBJ1-5
cdr3_nt: TGTGCCAGCAGCCTACAGGGGCCCCAGCCCCAGCATTTT
cdr3_aa: CASSLQGPQPQHF

d_call: TRBD2
v_call: TRBV7-9
clone_size: .
j_call: TRBJ2-2
cdr3_nt: TGTGCCAGCAGTCCCGGGGGGGCCACCGGGGAGCTGTTTTTT
cdr3_aa: CASSPGGATGELFF

d_call: TRBD1
v_call: TRBV4-1
clone_size: .
j_call: TRBJ1-3
cdr3_nt: TGCGCCAGCAGCGACCGGTGGACAGGGGGCATCGTCGCTGGAAACACCATATATTTT
cdr3_aa: CASSDRWTGGIVAGNTIYF

d_call: .
v_call: TRBV5-8
clone_size: .
j_call: TRBJ1-5
cdr3_nt: TGTGCCAGCAGTAAGCGGGGCTTTTGGAATCAGCCCCAGCATTTT
cdr3_aa: CASSKRGFWNQPQHF

d_call: .
v_call: TRBV18
clone_size: .
j_call: TRBJ2-3
cdr3_nt: TGTGCCAGCTCACCTTGGGGTACAGGGCTAACAGATACGCAGTATTTT
cdr3_aa: CASSPWGTGLTDTQYF

d_call: TRBD2
v_call: TRBV7-2
clone_size: .
j_call: TRBJ2-7
cdr3_nt: TGTGCCAGCAGCTTAGCGCGGGAGGGCTACGAGCAGTACTTC
cdr3_aa: CASSLAREGYEQYF

d_call: .
v_call: TRBV27
clone_size: .
j_call: TRBJ1-1
cdr3_nt: TGTGCCAGCAGTCCTACAGGGAACGGGTTTGAGGCTTTCTTT
cdr3_aa: CASSPTGNGFEAFF

d_call: TRBD2
v_call: TRBV7-9
clone_size: .
j_call: TRBJ2-5
cdr3_nt: TGTGCCAGCAGCTTAGGGACTAGCTGGTTGGAGACCCAGTACTTC
cdr3_aa: CASSLGTSWLETQYF

d_call: .
v_call: TRBV9
clone_size: .
j_call: TRBJ1-5
cdr3_nt: TGTGCCAGCAGCCCTAGAGACAGCAATCAGCCCCAGCATTTT
cdr3_aa: CASSPRDSNQPQHF

d_call: .
v_call: TRBV4-3
clone_size: .
j_call: TRBJ1-1
cdr3_nt: TGCGCCAGCAGCCAAGATCTTAAGCGGAGGGGAGACACTGAAGCTTTCTTT
cdr3_aa: CASSQDLKRRGDTEAFF

d_call: TRBD1
v_call: TRBV2
clone_size: .
j_call: TRBJ2-3
cdr3_nt: TGTGCCAGCACCCGGGACAGGGGGCAACGAAGCGGATGGGGGGGGACCGGTACGCAGTATTTT
cdr3_aa: CASTRDRGQRSGWGGTGTQYF